What follows describes a single T cell receptor (beta chain). The CDR3 has 14 residues. V lost 4 bases to trimming and J lost 5 bases, with 14 bases between them. Germline V gene sequence: CDR1 LGHDT, CDR2 YNNKEL (reference sequence). This specimen belongs to a study of blood T cell repertoires in COVID-19. Background on the study: Some COVID-19 samples were acute and others convalescent; all came from the United States, Italy and Spain. Nucleic acid was either cDNA or gDNA, and it came from T cells, B-cell-depleted T cells, or PBMCs.

Original analysis: Amplification from reference gene primers served as the basis for estimated nucleated cell counts. TCRdb's copy holds only in-frame clones and misses some; the assay was immunoSEQ multiplex PCR. That table furnishes V, J and clone size, whereas the DNA furnished D and trimming. The sample yields roughly 80,000 clones, roughly 80% seen once. The receptor comes from a human donor in a cohort sampled during active COVID-19. Sequenced sample: peripheral blood. The chain carries TRBV3-1 (or the pseudogene TRBV3-2) and TRBJ2-5; D possibly corresponds to TRBD2 (5 bases). CDR3 sequence (DNA): TGTGCCAGCAGCCTGAGGGTGGGTGGGGAGACCCAGTACTTC. Protein product: CASSLRVGGETQYF.